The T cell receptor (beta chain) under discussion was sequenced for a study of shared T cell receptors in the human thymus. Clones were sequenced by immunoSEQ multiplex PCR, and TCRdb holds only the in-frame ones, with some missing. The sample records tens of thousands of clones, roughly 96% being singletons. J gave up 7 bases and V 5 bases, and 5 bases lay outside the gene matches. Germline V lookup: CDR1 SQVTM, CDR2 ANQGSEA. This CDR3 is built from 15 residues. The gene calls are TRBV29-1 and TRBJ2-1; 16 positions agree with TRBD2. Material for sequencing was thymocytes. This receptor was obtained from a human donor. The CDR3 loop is CSVPPGLAGGNEQFF. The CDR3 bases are TGCAGCGTTCCACCGGGACTAGCGGGGGGGAATGAGCAGTTCTTC.